The 23 T cell receptor beta chains listed next were all sequenced from one sample in a study of early stage breast cancer tumors. Some clones are missing from TCRdb's copy, which holds only in-frame ones; the method was immunoSEQ multiplex PCR. This sample carries fewer than 50,000 clones, over 60% of them seen once, and the ten largest clones take 7.2%. The sequenced sample consisted of blood. The source is a person aged 50-59 years with breast cancer.

The chain combines TRBV25-1 with TRBJ2-1; maybe TRBD1 (6 bases). Germline-derived CDR1 and CDR2 are MGHDK and SYGVNS. V was shortened by 10 bases and J by 3 bases, with 22 bases between the two germline ends. CDR3 length: 16 amino acids. The CDR3 loop reads CATADQGSQYYNEQFF. CDR3 DNA sequence: TGTGCCACCGCGGACCAGGGGTCCCAATACTACAATGAGCAGTTCTTC.

As to this clone: At one end the junction does not follow the germline gene, possibly because of a read error. The CDR3 DNA sequence: TGTGCTAGCAGCGTCATACAGGGAACCCAAGAGACCCAGTACTTC. The encoded protein is CASSVIQGTQETQYF. The V and J genes are TRBV7-7 and TRBJ2-5, with D perhaps TRBD1 (6 bases). CDR1 is SSHAT and CDR2 is FNYEAQ in the germline V gene (reference sequence). The CDR3 is made up of 15 amino acids.

This chain links TRBV18 with TRBJ2-7, with a possible D match to TRBD1 (5 bases). CDR3 size: 14 residues. CDR1 is KGHSH, CDR2 LQKENI, per germline. Deletions cut 3 bases from V and 1 base from J, with 10 bases between. The CDR3 region has the DNA TGTGCCAGCTCACCGAACAGGAAGTCCTACGAGCAGTACTTC. Amino acid sequence: CASSPNRKSYEQYF.

The V and J genes are TRBV19 and TRBJ2-2; 9 bases align to TRBD2. The CDR3 runs 13 residues. V was pared by 4 bases and J by 13 bases, with 7 bases of the junction left unmatched. CDR1 and CDR2 (germline): LNHDA, SQIVND (reference sequence). The CDR3 sequence: CASSSGGGRWLFF. CDR3 DNA sequence: TGTGCCAGTAGTAGCGGGGGGGGCCGGTGGCTGTTTTTT.

The chain uses TRBV2 and TRBJ2-7; a weak D match, TRBD1 (6 bases). The CDR3 has 14 residues. Between the trimmed V and J ends, which lost 9 bases and 3 bases, there was a span of 18 bases. The V gene's germline CDR1 is SNHLY and CDR2 FYNNEI. CDR3 amino acids: CASQEGTGSYEQYF. CDR3 coding DNA: TGTGCCAGTCAAGAAGGAACAGGGAGCTACGAGCAGTACTTC. The full variable domain, in which reference TRBV2 and TRBJ2-7 provide the parts outside the CDR3, is EPEVTQTPSHQVTQMGQEVILRCVPISNHLYFYWYRQILGQKVEFLVSFYNNEISEKSEIFDDQFSVERPDGSNFTLKIRSTKLEDSAMYFCASQEGTGSYEQYFGPGTRLTVT.

The V and J genes are TRBV5-1 and TRBJ1-1; TRBD1 aligns across 11 bases. CDR1 and CDR2 from the germline V gene are SGHRS and YFSETQ. The CDR3 runs to 15 residues. The V gene end was trimmed by 2 bases and the J gene end by 4 bases; junction bases not matched to a gene: 4. DNA for the CDR3: TGCGCCAGCAGCTTCGGACAGGGGGCGCCCACTGAAGCTTTCTTT. This translates into CASSFGQGAPTEAFF. The full variable domain, its missing parts supplied by reference TRBV5-1 and TRBJ1-1, is KAGVTQTPRYLIKTRGQQVTLSCSPISGHRSVSWYQQTPGQGLQFLFEYFSETQRNKGNFPGRFSGRQFSNSRSEMNVSTLELGDSALYLCASSFGQGAPTEAFFGQGTRLTVV.

V is TRBV5-6 and J is TRBJ2-5, with TRBD2 matching over 8 bases. This CDR3 region has 14 residues. V was clipped by 4 bases and J by 7 bases; unmatched bases: 9. CDR1 and CDR2 (germline): SGHDT, YYEEEE. The CDR3 region is CASSHGGGKGTQYF. CDR3 coding DNA: TGTGCCAGCAGCCACGGGGGGGGCAAAGGGACCCAGTACTTC.

The rearrangement joins TRBV6-4 to TRBJ2-1; 10 bases are a match to TRBD2. Germline CDR1 and CDR2: MRHNA and SNTAGT. The CDR3 loop spans 15 amino acids. Trimming took 5 bases from V and 4 from J; bases not matched to a gene: 5. The CDR3 protein is CASSPGLANYNEQFF. The CDR3 coding sequence is TGTGCCAGCAGTCCGGGACTAGCGAATTACAATGAGCAGTTCTTC.

The V call is TRBV19, the J call TRBJ2-1; perhaps TRBD2 as D (6 bases). Per the germline V gene, CDR1 is LNHDA and CDR2 is SQIVND (reference sequence). The CDR3 loop spans 17 amino acids. V shed 5 bases and J shed 6 bases, with 23 bases lying between them. CDR3 nucleotide sequence: TGTGCCAGTAGTCCAGAACTGGGACTTGCTCCGGTCAATGAGCAGTTCTTC. Translation: CASSPELGLAPVNEQFF.

The chain is built from TRBV2 and TRBJ1-4, with TRBD1 as a possible D gene (5 bases). This CDR3 region has 14 residues. Germline V gene sequence: CDR1 SNHLY, CDR2 FYNNEI. V was shortened by 6 bases and J by 8 bases, with 16 bases between the two germline ends. CDR3 in amino acids: CASSSGPEGEKLFF. The CDR3 DNA reads TGTGCCAGCAGCTCCGGGCCGGAGGGGGAAAAACTGTTTTTT. The whole variable domain, filled in from reference TRBV2 and TRBJ1-4, reads EPEVTQTPSHQVTQMGQEVILRCVPISNHLYFYWYRQILGQKVEFLVSFYNNEISEKSEIFDDQFSVERPDGSNFTLKIRSTKLEDSAMYFCASSSGPEGEKLFFGSGTQLSVL.

The chain combines TRBV5-1 with TRBJ2-3; TRBD2 matches at 9 bases. Germline V CDR1 and CDR2: SGHRS, YFSETQ. This CDR3 contains 17 residues. Trimming removed 4 bases from V and 5 bases from J; junction bases left unmatched: 14. CDR3 residues: CASSAPSSGSGRDTQYF. The CDR3 nucleotides are TGCGCCAGCAGCGCCCCCAGTAGCGGGAGTGGGAGAGATACGCAGTATTTT. Full variable domain (remainder filled in from reference TRBV5-1 and TRBJ2-3): KAGVTQTPRYLIKTRGQQVTLSCSPISGHRSVSWYQQTPGQGLQFLFEYFSETQRNKGNFPGRFSGRQFSNSRSEMNVSTLELGDSALYLCASSAPSSGSGRDTQYFGPGTRLTVL.

J is TRBJ2-7 and V is TRBV29-1; possibly TRBD1 for D (6 bases). V was shortened by 6 bases and J by 4 bases, with 10 bases between the two germline ends. The V gene's germline CDR1 is SQVTM and CDR2 ANQGSEA. This CDR3 is built from 11 residues. The CDR3 spells CSVKDSYEQYF. CDR3 nucleotides: TGCAGCGTCAAGGACAGTTACGAGCAGTACTTC.

The chain has TRBV10-3 and TRBJ1-2; D is perhaps TRBD1 (5 bases). The ends were cut back, 8 bases at V and 4 bases at J, with 11 bases in the middle. This CDR3 is 12 amino acids long. Per germline, CDR1 ENHRY and CDR2 SYGVKD. CDR3 in DNA: TGTGCCATCGGGGGGGATTTCTATGGCTACACCTTC. It is translated as CAIGGDFYGYTF.

The V call is TRBV6-1, the J call TRBJ2-7, with 7 bases lining up with TRBD1. The length of the CDR3 is 14 residues. Germline V gene sequence: CDR1 MNHNS, CDR2 SASEGT. J was trimmed by 2 bases and V by 6 bases; bases with no gene match: 7. The CDR3 spells CASSLTGRTYEQYV. CDR3 nucleotides: TGTGCCAGCAGCCTGACAGGGCGCACCTACGAGCAGTACGTC.

This clone was seen just once. The chain combines TRBV21-1 with TRBJ2-3; the table's D call of TRBD2 was not tested on the DNA. TRBV21-1 is a pseudogene locus. The CDR3 is made up of 17 amino acids. The CDR3 nucleotides are TGTGCCAGCAGAGGGGGGACTAGCGGGAGGGTGACAGATACGCAGTATTTT. It yields the protein CASRGGTSGRVTDTQYF.

This clone was recorded only once. This chain uses TRBV7-2 with TRBJ2-3; D perhaps matches TRBD1 (6 bases). The CDR3 has 17 residues. Trimming cost V 5 bases and J 2 bases, with 20 bases left between them. Germline V gene data show CDR1 as SGHTA and CDR2 as FQGNSA. CDR3 sequence: CASSPPRTGYITDTQYF. Written as DNA, the CDR3 is TGTGCCAGCAGCCCACCCCGAACAGGGTATATCACAGATACGCAGTATTTT. Full variable domain (rest looked up from reference TRBV7-2 and TRBJ2-3): GAGVSQSPSNKVTEKGKDVELRCDPISGHTALYWYRQSLGQGLEFLIYFQGNSAPDKSGLPSDRFSAERTGGSVSTLTIQRTQQEDSAVYLCASSPPRTGYITDTQYFGPGTRLTVL.

This clone occurred a few times. CDR3 DNA sequence: TGCAGCGTCGTCGGGGTGACGATGAACACTGAAGCTTTCTTT. Its protein product is CSVVGVTMNTEAFF. The V gene is TRBV29-1, the J gene TRBJ1-1, with unresolved D. The CDR3 runs to 14 residues. Germline V lookup: CDR1 SQVTM, CDR2 ANQGSEA. Trimming left V 6 bases short and J 0 bases short, with 14 bases between.

This clone was seen a handful of times. The J gene is TRBJ2-7, the V gene TRBV5-6; 7 bases fit TRBD1. The CDR3 covers 13 residues. The V segment lost 0 bases and the J segment 4 bases; nucleotides outside the gene matches: 1. The germline V gene has CDR1 SGHDT and CDR2 YYEEEE. CDR3 sequence (DNA): TGTGCCAGCAGCTTGGGGGGACAGTACGAGCAGTACTTC. It is translated as CASSLGGQYEQYF.

This clone was recorded a few times. The chain links TRBV7-9 to TRBJ1-5; D is unresolved. Trimming took off 1 base at V and 2 bases at J, with 12 bases between the two ends. Germline CDR1 reads SEHNR; CDR2 reads FQNEAQ (reference sequence). This CDR3 contains 16 residues. The CDR3 loop reads CASSLVRWQGNQPQHF. The CDR3 nucleotides read TGTGCCAGCAGCTTAGTTCGGTGGCAGGGCAATCAGCCCCAGCATTTT.

V and J are TRBV6-5 and TRBJ2-7, with TRBD1 matching 9 bases. Germline V CDR1 and CDR2: MNHEY, SVGAGI. This CDR3 is 15 amino acids long. J gave up 4 bases and V 2 bases, and 6 bases lay outside the gene matches. CDR3 coding DNA: TGTGCCAGCAGTTACGCCACAGGGGGCGGTTACGAGCAGTACTTC. Amino acids: CASSYATGGGYEQYF.

The CDR3 is CSAPRQETQYF. CDR3 nucleotide sequence: TGCAGTGCTCCCAGGCAAGAGACCCAGTACTTC. V gene TRBV20-1 combines with J gene TRBJ2-5; D gene unclear. Germline V CDR1 and CDR2: DFQATT, SNEGSKA (reference sequence). This CDR3 is 11 amino acids long. Trimming removed 5 bases from V and 2 bases from J, with 6 bases in between.

The CDR3 loop is CASSTWRTGQSYEQYF. As DNA, the CDR3 is TGTGCCAGTAGTACTTGGAGGACAGGACAATCCTACGAGCAGTACTTC. The rearrangement joins TRBV19 to TRBJ2-7; 7 nucleotides align to TRBD1. Germline V gene lookup returns CDR1 LNHDA and CDR2 SQIVND (reference sequence). This CDR3 spans 16 amino acids. V was clipped by 4 bases and J by 1 base; unmatched bases: 10.

This chain joins TRBV14 and TRBJ2-3; maybe TRBD2 (6 bases). Trimming took off 1 base at V and 5 bases at J, with 13 bases between the two ends. CDR1 and CDR2 from the germline V gene are SGHDN and FVKESK. The CDR3 loop spans 15 amino acids. The CDR3 nucleotides are TGTGCCAGCAGCCAAGGCTCCGGGGGTCGAGATACGCAGTATTTT. Its translation: CASSQGSGGRDTQYF. Full variable domain (outside the CDR3, taken from reference TRBV14 and TRBJ2-3): EAGVTQFPSHSVIEKGQTVTLRCDPISGHDNLYWYRRVMGKEIKFLLHFVKESKQDESGMPNNRFLAERTGGTYSTLKVQPAELEDSGVYFCASSQGSGGRDTQYFGPGTRLTVL.